A single sample is the source of the 15 T cell receptor beta chains below, sequenced in a study of T cells in Graves' hyperthyroidism and ophthalmopathy. What was amplified from RNA transcripts were TCR beta CDR3 regions. First-round RT-PCR targeting the TCR CDR3 was performed with the HTBI primer set. TCRdb called the multiplex PCR reads again in MiXCR, with one record for every CDR3 protein. The sample carries hundreds of thousands of distinct CDR3 sequences, less than 25% recorded once. Sequencing was performed on blood. The receptors stem from a man younger than 40 with Graves' ophthalmopathy.

The CDR3: CASNLAPSYEQYF. The DNA of the CDR3 is TGTGCCAGCAATCTAGCACCATCCTACGAGCAGTACTTC. The rearrangement joins TRBV6-1 to TRBJ2-7; D possibly corresponds to TRBD2 (5 bases). The germline gives CDR1 MNHNS, CDR2 SASEGT. There are 13 residues in the CDR3. Trimming removed 7 bases at V and 1 base at J, with 11 bases between.

The V and J genes are TRBV28 and TRBJ2-7; tentatively, D is TRBD1 (6 bases). Germline lookup yields CDR1 MDHEN and CDR2 SYDVKM. Trimming shortened V by 4 bases and J by 2 bases, and 18 bases separated the two germline ends. The CDR3 covers 16 residues. The CDR3 DNA is TGTGCCAGCAGTTGGAGCAGTAAGGACAGACCCTACGAGCAGTACTTC. Translation: CASSWSSKDRPYEQYF.

This clonotype appeared a few times. The chain is built from TRBV20-1 and TRBJ1-6, with 7 positions matching TRBD1. V was clipped by 3 bases and J by 7 bases; unmatched bases: 6. CDR1 and CDR2 (germline): DFQATT, SNEGSKA (reference sequence). The CDR3 length is 14 residues. CDR3 sequence reads: CSASLGQLNSPLHF. Here the CDR3 DNA reads TGCAGTGCTAGTTTGGGACAGTTGAATTCACCCCTCCACTTT.

The chain is built from TRBV9 and TRBJ2-3; TRBD2 matches 8 bases. Looked up from germline, CDR1 is SGDLS and CDR2 is YYNGEE. Trimming removed 4 bases from V and 4 bases from J; junction bases left unmatched: 11. The CDR3 length is 16 residues. The CDR3, as DNA: TGTGCCAGCAGCCTCGGACTAGCCTCGAGCGCAGATACGCAGTATTTT. It codes for CASSLGLASSADTQYF.

Regarding this clonotype: Since a much larger clone is just one base distant, this may be a read error. The conserved final phenylalanine or tryptophan is absent from the CDR3, which likely points to a read error. This chain connects TRBV9 to TRBJ1-2; 10 nucleotides agree with TRBD1. Germline V gene sequence: CDR1 SGDLS, CDR2 YYNGEE. The CDR3 consists of 17 residues. With 0 bases clipped from V and 2 bases from J, the junction kept 7 bases outside the gene matches. The CDR3 DNA follows: TGTGCCAGCAGCGTAGATAGGGACAGGGGCGGAAACTATGGCTACACCTCC. It specifies CASSVDRDRGGNYGYTS.

This chain joins TRBV28 and TRBJ2-2; 9 nucleotides line up with TRBD2. CDR3 size: 13 residues. Trimming removed 11 bases from V and 5 bases from J; junction bases left unmatched: 6. The germline V gene has CDR1 MDHEN and CDR2 SYDVKM. The CDR3 is CALRTSVTGELFF. In nucleotides, the CDR3 is TGTGCCCTCCGGACTAGCGTAACCGGGGAGCTGTTTTTT.

This clonotype was seen ten or more times. This chain links TRBV28 with TRBJ1-1; 7 positions match TRBD1. V lost 7 bases to trimming and J lost 0 bases; unmatched junction nucleotides: 5. The CDR3 covers 14 residues. Germline CDR1 MDHEN, CDR2 SYDVKM. Written as DNA, the CDR3 is TGTGCCAGCACCTACGGGACAGTGAACACTGAAGCTTTCTTT. It codes for CASTYGTVNTEAFF.

As for this clonotype: This may arise from a read error, as a much more abundant clone is one base away. This chain connects TRBV5-1 to TRBJ2-3, with 7 nucleotides matching TRBD1. Germline trimming cut 0 bases from V and 4 bases from J; bases unmatched to any gene: 8. The CDR3 sequence is 16 residues long. Per the germline V gene, CDR1 is SGHRS and CDR2 is YFSETQ. CDR3 loop: CASSLDRTGFADTQYF. In nucleotides, the CDR3 is TGCGCCAGCAGCTTGGACAGGACAGGTTTCGCAGATACGCAGTATTTT.

At least ten counts were recorded for this clonotype. The chain combines TRBV13 with TRBJ2-7; 7 nucleotides agree with TRBD1. The CDR3 spans 14 residues. V lost 6 bases, J lost 2 bases, and 7 bases stayed unmatched. From germline, CDR1 is PRHDT and CDR2 FYEKMQ (reference sequence). The CDR3 region is CASSPPGTAYEQYF. CDR3 bases: TGTGCCAGCAGTCCGCCGGGGACAGCCTACGAGCAGTACTTC. Supplemented by reference TRBV13 and TRBJ2-7, the full variable domain reads AAGVIQSPRHLIKEKRETATLKCYPIPRHDTVYWYQQGPGQDPQFLISFYEKMQSDKGSIPDRFSAQQFSDYHSELNMSSLELGDSALYFCASSPPGTAYEQYFGPGTRLTVT.

V is TRBV14 and J is TRBJ1-2; the D gene is possibly TRBD1 (5 bases). In germline, CDR1 is SGHDN, CDR2 FVKESK. The CDR3 sequence is 14 residues long. V shed 3 bases and J shed 1 base, with 9 bases lying between them. DNA for the CDR3: TGTGCCAGCAGCCAGCAGACAGATAACTATGGCTACACCTTC. Its translation: CASSQQTDNYGYTF.

V gene TRBV7-9 combines with J gene TRBJ2-2; 8 bases line up with TRBD2. CDR3 length equals 16 residues. Germline V gene sequence: CDR1 SEHNR, CDR2 FQNEAQ (reference sequence). J lost 4 bases, V lost 0 bases, and 4 bases had no gene match. The CDR3 is CASSLATLAATGELFF. In nucleotides, the CDR3 is TGTGCCAGCAGCTTAGCTACACTAGCGGCCACCGGGGAGCTGTTTTTT.

The V call is TRBV20-1, the J call TRBJ1-2; D gene ambiguous. This CDR3 contains 14 residues. V dropped 0 bases and J dropped 4 bases, with 12 bases sitting between them. Germline CDR1 reads DFQATT; CDR2 reads SNEGSKA (reference sequence). The CDR3 sequence is CSARDLQVGYGYTF. CDR3 DNA sequence: TGCAGTGCTAGAGATCTCCAGGTTGGCTATGGCTACACCTTC.

This clonotype came up many times. The genes are TRBV5-4 and TRBJ2-5; D is ambiguous. The CDR3 contains 13 residues. Germline CDR1 and CDR2: SGHNT and YYREEE (reference sequence). Trimming took off 2 bases at V and 2 bases at J, with 7 bases between the two ends. CDR3 sequence: CASSLLGQETQYF. The CDR3 coding sequence is TGTGCCAGCAGCTTACTGGGGCAAGAGACCCAGTACTTC. Full variable domain (remainder filled in from reference TRBV5-4 and TRBJ2-5): ETGVTQSPTHLIKTRGQQVTLRCSSQSGHNTVSWYQQALGQGPQFIFQYYREEENGRGNFPPRFSGLQFPNYSSELNVNALELDDSALYLCASSLLGQETQYFGPGTRLLVL.

CDR3 nucleotide sequence: TGTGCCAGCCTCCAGACAGGGAAGGTTGAAAAACTGTTTTTT. Translation: CASLQTGKVEKLFF. V and J are TRBV19 and TRBJ1-4; 7 nucleotides match TRBD1. The CDR3 covers 14 residues. CDR1 is LNHDA and CDR2 is SQIVND in the germline V gene (reference sequence). The V segment lost 9 bases and the J segment 7 bases; nucleotides outside the gene matches: 11.

The rearrangement uses TRBV28 and TRBJ1-1; 7 nucleotides align to TRBD1. V shed 8 bases and J 4 bases; nucleotides not matched to a gene: 7. This CDR3 has 13 residues. Germline values: CDR1 MDHEN, CDR2 SYDVKM. CDR3 DNA: TGTGCCAGCCGTACAGGGGTTGGCACTGAAGCTTTCTTT. Translation: CASRTGVGTEAFF.